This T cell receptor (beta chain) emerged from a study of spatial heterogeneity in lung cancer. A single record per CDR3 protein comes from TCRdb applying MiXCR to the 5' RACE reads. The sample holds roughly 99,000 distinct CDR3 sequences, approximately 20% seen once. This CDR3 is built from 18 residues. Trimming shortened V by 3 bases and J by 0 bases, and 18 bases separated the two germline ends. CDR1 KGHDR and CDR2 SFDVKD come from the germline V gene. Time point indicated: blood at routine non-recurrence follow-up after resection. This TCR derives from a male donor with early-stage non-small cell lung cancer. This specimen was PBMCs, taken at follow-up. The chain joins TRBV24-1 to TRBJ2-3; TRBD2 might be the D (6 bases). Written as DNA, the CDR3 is TGTGCCACCAGTGATACGATAAAAGCGGGCTCTAGCACAGATACGCAGTATTTT. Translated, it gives CATSDTIKAGSSTDTQYF.